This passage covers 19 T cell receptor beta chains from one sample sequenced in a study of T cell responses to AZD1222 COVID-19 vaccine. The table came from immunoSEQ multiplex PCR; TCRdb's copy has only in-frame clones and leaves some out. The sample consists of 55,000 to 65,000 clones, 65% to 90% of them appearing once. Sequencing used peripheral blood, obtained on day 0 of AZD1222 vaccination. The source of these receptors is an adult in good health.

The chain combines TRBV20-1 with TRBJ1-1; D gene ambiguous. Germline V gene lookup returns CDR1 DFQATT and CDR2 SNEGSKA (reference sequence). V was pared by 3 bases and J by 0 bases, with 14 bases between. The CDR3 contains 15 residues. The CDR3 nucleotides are TGCAGTGCTAGTTCCGACGGTACCCTGAACACTGAAGCTTTCTTT. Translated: CSASSDGTLNTEAFF.

CDR3 residues: CASSQDRFRDSEKLFF. The CDR3 bases are TGCGCCAGCAGCCAAGATCGTTTCCGGGACAGTGAAAAACTGTTTTTT. This chain uses TRBV4-1 with TRBJ1-4; TRBD1 aligns across 7 bases. Germline V gene data show CDR1 as MGHRA and CDR2 as YSYEKL. Germline trimming cut 0 bases from V and 7 bases from J; bases unmatched to any gene: 8. This CDR3 contains 16 residues.

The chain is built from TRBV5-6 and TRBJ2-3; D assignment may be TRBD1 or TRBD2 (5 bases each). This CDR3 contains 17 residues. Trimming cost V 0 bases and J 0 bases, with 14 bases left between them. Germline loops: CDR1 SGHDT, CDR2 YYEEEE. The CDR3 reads CASSLAGAQSSTDTQYF. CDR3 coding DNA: TGTGCCAGCAGCTTGGCCGGGGCACAGTCTAGCACAGATACGCAGTATTTT.

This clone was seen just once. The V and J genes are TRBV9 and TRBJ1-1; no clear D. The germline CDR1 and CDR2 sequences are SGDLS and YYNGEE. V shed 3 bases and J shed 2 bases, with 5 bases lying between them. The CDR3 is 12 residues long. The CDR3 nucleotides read TGTGCCAGCAGCGCTCCTAACACTGAAGCTTTCTTT. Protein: CASSAPNTEAFF.

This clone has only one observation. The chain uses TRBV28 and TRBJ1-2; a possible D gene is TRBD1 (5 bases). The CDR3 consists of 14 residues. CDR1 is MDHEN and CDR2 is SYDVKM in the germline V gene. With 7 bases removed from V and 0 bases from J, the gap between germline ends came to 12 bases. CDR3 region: CASTLQVPNYGYTF. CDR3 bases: TGTGCCAGCACCCTACAGGTACCTAACTATGGCTACACCTTC.

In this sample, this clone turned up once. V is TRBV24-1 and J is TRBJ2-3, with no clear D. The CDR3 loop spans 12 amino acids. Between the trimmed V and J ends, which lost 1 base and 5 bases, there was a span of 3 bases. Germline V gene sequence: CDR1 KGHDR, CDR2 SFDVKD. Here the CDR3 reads CATSDFGDTQYF. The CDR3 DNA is TGTGCCACCAGTGATTTCGGAGATACGCAGTATTTT.

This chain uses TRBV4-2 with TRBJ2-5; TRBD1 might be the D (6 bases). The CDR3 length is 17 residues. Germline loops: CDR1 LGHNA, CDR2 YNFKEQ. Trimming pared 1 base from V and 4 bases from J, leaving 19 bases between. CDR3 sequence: CASSQGQRGTIGETQYF. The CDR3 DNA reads TGTGCCAGCAGCCAAGGACAAAGGGGGACCATAGGAGAGACCCAGTACTTC.

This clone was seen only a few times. DNA for the CDR3: TGTGCCAGCAGCCTCCTCAGCGGGGCTCCTAGCACAGATACGCAGTATTTT. This gives the protein CASSLLSGAPSTDTQYF. The V gene is TRBV5-6, the J gene TRBJ2-3, with 7 positions matching TRBD2. After removal of 4 bases from V and 0 bases from J, the junction contained 11 bases not matched to a gene. This CDR3 has 17 residues. Per germline, CDR1 SGHDT and CDR2 YYEEEE.

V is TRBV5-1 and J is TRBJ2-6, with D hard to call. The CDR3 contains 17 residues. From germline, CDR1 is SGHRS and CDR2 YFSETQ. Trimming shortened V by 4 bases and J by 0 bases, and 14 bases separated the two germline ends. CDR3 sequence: CASSPQGGVSGANVLTF. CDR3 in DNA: TGCGCCAGCAGCCCTCAAGGTGGGGTCTCTGGGGCCAACGTCCTGACTTTC. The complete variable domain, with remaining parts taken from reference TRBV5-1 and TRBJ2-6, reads KAGVTQTPRYLIKTRGQQVTLSCSPISGHRSVSWYQQTPGQGLQFLFEYFSETQRNKGNFPGRFSGRQFSNSRSEMNVSTLELGDSALYLCASSPQGGVSGANVLTFGAGSRLTVL.

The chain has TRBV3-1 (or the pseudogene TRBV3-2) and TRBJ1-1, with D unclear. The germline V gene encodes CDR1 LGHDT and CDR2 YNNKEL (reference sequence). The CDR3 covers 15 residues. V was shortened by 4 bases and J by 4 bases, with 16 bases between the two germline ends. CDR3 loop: CASSRRKGAGTEAFF. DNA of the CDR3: TGTGCCAGCAGCCGTCGGAAGGGTGCGGGCACTGAAGCTTTCTTT.

The CDR3 is CASSPGQYSNQPQHF. The CDR3 DNA is TGTGCCAGCAGCCCTGGACAGTATAGCAATCAGCCCCAGCATTTT. V usage is TRBV7-9 and J usage is TRBJ1-5, with D possibly being TRBD1 (6 bases). This CDR3 has 15 amino acids. V dropped 5 bases and J dropped 0 bases, with 11 bases sitting between them. In germline, CDR1 is SEHNR, CDR2 FQNEAQ (reference sequence).

CDR3 sequence: CATSDLLRTSVDEQFF. The CDR3 nucleotides are TGTGCCACCAGTGATTTGCTCCGGACTAGCGTAGATGAGCAGTTCTTC. The genes are TRBV24-1 and TRBJ2-1, with 9 bases aligning to TRBD2. V trimming: 0 bases; J trimming: 8 bases; junction bases outside the gene matches: 7. Germline CDR1 is KGHDR and CDR2 is SFDVKD. This CDR3 has 16 amino acids.

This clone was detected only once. The CDR3 is CASSDRGNQPQHF. DNA for the CDR3: TGTGCCAGCAGCGACAGGGGCAATCAGCCCCAGCATTTT. J is TRBJ1-5 and V is TRBV6-2 or TRBV6-3; 7 bases fit TRBD1. CDR3 length equals 13 residues. Germline CDR1 MNHEY, CDR2 SVGEGT. After removal of 6 bases from V and 2 bases from J, the junction contained 1 base not matched to a gene.

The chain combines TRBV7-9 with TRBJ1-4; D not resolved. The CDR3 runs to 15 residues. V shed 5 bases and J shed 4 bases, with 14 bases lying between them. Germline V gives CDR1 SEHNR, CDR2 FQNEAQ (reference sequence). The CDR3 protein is CASSPTDGLNEKLFF. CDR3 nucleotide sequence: TGTGCCAGCAGCCCAACGGACGGACTTAATGAAAAACTGTTTTTT. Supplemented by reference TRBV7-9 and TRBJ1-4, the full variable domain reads DTGVSQNPRHKITKRGQNVTFRCDPISEHNRLYWYRQTLGQGPEFLTYFQNEAQLEKSRLLSDRFSAERPKGSFSTLEIQRTEQGDSAMYLCASSPTDGLNEKLFFGSGTQLSVL.

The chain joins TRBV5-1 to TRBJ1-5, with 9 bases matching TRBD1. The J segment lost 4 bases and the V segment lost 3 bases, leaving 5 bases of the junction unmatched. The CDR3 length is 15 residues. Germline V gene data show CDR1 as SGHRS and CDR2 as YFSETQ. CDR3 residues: CASSSGTGWNQPQHF. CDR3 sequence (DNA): TGCGCCAGCAGCTCCGGGACAGGGTGGAATCAGCCCCAGCATTTT.

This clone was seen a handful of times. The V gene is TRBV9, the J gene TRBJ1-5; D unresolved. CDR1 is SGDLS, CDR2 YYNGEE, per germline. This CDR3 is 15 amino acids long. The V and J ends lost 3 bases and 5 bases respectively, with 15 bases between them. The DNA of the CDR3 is TGTGCCAGCAGCGCAGGAATCTCCTGGGATCAGCCCCAGCATTTT. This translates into CASSAGISWDQPQHF.

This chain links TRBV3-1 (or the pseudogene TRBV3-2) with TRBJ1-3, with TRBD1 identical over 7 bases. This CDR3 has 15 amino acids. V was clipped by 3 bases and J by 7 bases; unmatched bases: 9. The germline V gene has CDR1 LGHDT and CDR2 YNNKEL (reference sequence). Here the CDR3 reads CASSQTPDRRNTIYF. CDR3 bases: TGTGCCAGCAGCCAGACCCCGGACAGGAGGAACACCATATATTTT.

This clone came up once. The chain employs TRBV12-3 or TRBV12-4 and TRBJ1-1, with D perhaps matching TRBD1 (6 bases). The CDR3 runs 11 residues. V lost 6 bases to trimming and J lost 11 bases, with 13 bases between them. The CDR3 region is CASSQDRGAFF. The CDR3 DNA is TGTGCCAGCAGCCAGGACAGAGGTGCTTTCTTT.

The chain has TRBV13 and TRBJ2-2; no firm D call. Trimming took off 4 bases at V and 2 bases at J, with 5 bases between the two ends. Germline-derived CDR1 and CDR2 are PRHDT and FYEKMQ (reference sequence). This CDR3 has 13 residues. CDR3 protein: CASSSSNTGELFF. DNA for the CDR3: TGTGCCAGCAGCTCGTCTAACACCGGGGAGCTGTTTTTT.